This note documents a single T cell receptor beta chain sequence. Authors' analysis steps: Amplification of reference gene primers provided the estimated nucleated cell counts. TCRdb's copy holds only in-frame clones and misses some; the assay was immunoSEQ multiplex PCR. V, J and clone size are those of that table, while D and trimming were read from the DNA. The data hold some 89,000 clones, with 76% observed a single time. This entry is derived from a study of blood T cell repertoires in COVID-19. As for the study in general: From the United States, Italy and Spain came samples of acute and convalescent COVID-19. The cDNA or gDNA used as material had been derived from T cells, B-cell-depleted T cells, or PBMCs.

The CDR3 length is 16 residues. CDR1 and CDR2 (germline): KGHDR, SFDVKD. Trimming shortened V by 2 bases and J by 2 bases, and 9 bases separated the two germline ends. This receptor was taken from a man aged 70 or older with acute or convalescent COVID-19. The sequencing input was peripheral blood. This chain links TRBV24-1 with TRBJ2-6, with D uncertain. In DNA, the CDR3 is TGTGCCACCAGTGATTCCGATAACACTGGGGCCAACGTCCTGACTTTC. This gives the protein CATSDSDNTGANVLTF.